This record concerns one TCR beta chain sequence. Its specificity is not known. The assay was immunoSEQ multiplex PCR, and TCRdb's table has in-frame clones only and misses some. Of around 120,000 clones listed, approximately 92% are singletons. The source of the sample is a study of T cell responses to AZD1222 COVID-19 vaccine. It was second doses at about 4 or about 12 weeks that were pooled. Study findings and constraints: Only a handful of AZD1222 recipients, about six in all, had baseline seropositivity. Spike-wide coverage was observed for vaccine-associated CD4 TCRs, with dominant responses at 160-218 and 743-854.

With 0 bases removed from V and 4 bases from J, the gap between germline ends came to 11 bases. CDR3 length equals 16 residues. Germline V gives CDR1 SGHNT, CDR2 YYREEE (reference sequence). The chain carries TRBV5-4 and TRBJ1-6; D is possibly TRBD1 (5 bases). The clonotype originates from an adult who received the AZD1222 COVID-19 vaccine. Sample: peripheral blood, taken 28 days after the second AZD1222 dose. CDR3 DNA: TGTGCCAGCAGCTTGGTAGGGGCGTCGTATAATTCACCCCTCCACTTT. Translated, it gives CASSLVGASYNSPLHF.